This section outlines one T cell receptor beta chain sequence together with its context. The antigen is unknown. With 6 bases removed from V and 0 bases from J, the gap between germline ends came to 17 bases. Germline CDR1 is MNHNS and CDR2 is SASEGT. There are 16 residues in the CDR3. The sample is drawn from a study of Graves' ophthalmopathy and Graves' hyperthyroidism. Notes on the study in general: For separating ophthalmopathy from stable hyperthyroidism, a 13-signature model gave 85% to 90% sensitivity and roughly 78% specificity.

Amplification from RNA transcripts yielded the TCR beta CDR3 regions. HTBI-primed first-round RT-PCR preceded second-round multiplex PCR. TCRdb called the multiplex PCR reads again in MiXCR, with one record for every CDR3 protein. The data show some 410,000 distinct CDR3 sequences, about 21% seen once. Patients were diagnosed from clinical symptoms, serum thyroxine, TRAb, thyroid ultrasound and orbital computed tomography. The chain uses TRBV6-1 and TRBJ2-5; D is possibly TRBD1 (6 bases). The receptor was derived from a woman between 18 and 30 years old with stable Graves' hyperthyroidism. The source material was peripheral blood. CDR3 coding DNA: TGTGCCAGCAGAAACAGGGTTCGTCGGGACCAAGAGACCCAGTACTTC. This sequence encodes CASRNRVRRDQETQYF.